This T cell receptor (beta chain) was retrieved from a study of shared clonotypes between healthy human individuals. Study-wide context: A few men and a couple of women, aged 18 to 49, were donors. Each donor's CD4 naive and CD4 memory cells filled three plates apiece, CD8 naive two, and CD8 memory one.

General study results and limits: There were few donors, and this limited the genetic and exposure-history diversity represented.

There are 12 residues in the CDR3. From germline, CDR1 is SGHDT and CDR2 YYEEEE. The sample holds one count of this clone. Its antigen is still unknown. Sequenced by immunoSEQ multiplex PCR; TCRdb stores in-frame clones only, minus some. The sample has about 2.4 million clones, roughly 93% seen once. The V call is TRBV5-6, the J call TRBJ2-5; D may be TRBD1 or TRBD2 (5 bases each). The end of the DNA fits TRBJ2-7 better, so the J call may be wrong. Sequencing was carried out using naive CD4+ T cells from PBMCs. The sample's subset: CD45RA+ positively selected. The sequence came from a man between 18 and 35 years old in good health. Some clones in this sample may be carry-over from other donors' samples. CDR3 protein: CASSRDDYEQYF. The CDR3 DNA reads TGTGCCAGCAGCCGGGACGACTACGAGCAGTACTTC.